The rows below give T cell receptor beta chains drawn from one sample of a study of T cells in Graves' hyperthyroidism and ophthalmopathy. TCRdb called the multiplex PCR reads again in MiXCR, with one record for every CDR3 protein. The table lists about 640,000 distinct CDR3 sequences, around 20% of them singletons. What was sequenced was blood. The receptors come from a man aged 25-40 years with Graves' ophthalmopathy. Each CDR3 is given with its conserved first and last residue. D genes are given only for firm matches. The size field is filled for only some rows; it gives once, few, many or a size class.

V,D,size,length,J,DNA,CDR3
TRBV6-1,-,-,13,TRBJ2-2,TGTGCCAGCAGTGAAAGTGGCGGCGGGGAGCTGTTTTTT,CASSESGGGELFF
TRBV7-2,-,few,17,TRBJ2-7,TGTGCCAGCAGCTTCAAAAACCGACTAGTCCCTCTCGGGCAGCAGTACTTC,CASSFKNRLVPLGQQYF
TRBV6-1,-,many,13,TRBJ2-7,TGTGCCAGCAGTGAACAGTTCTCCTACGAGCAGTACTTC,CASSEQFSYEQYF
TRBV4-1,TRBD1,few,14,TRBJ1-1,TGCGCCAGCAGCCAAGGGGATCAGGGGGCTGAAGCTTTCTTT,CASSQGDQGAEAFF
TRBV20-1,TRBD2,-,13,TRBJ2-4,TGCAGTGCTAGATTAGCGGGAAAAAACATTCAGTACTTC,CSARLAGKNIQYF
TRBV4-2,TRBD1,-,15,TRBJ2-1,TGTGCCAGCAGCCAAGGGGACAGGGGGGCCAATGAGCAGTTCTTC,CASSQGDRGANEQFF
TRBV2,-,many,14,TRBJ1-4,TGTGCCAGCACGGTGGGGATCTCGAATGAAAAACTGTTTTTT,CASTVGISNEKLFF
TRBV7-2,-,-,15,TRBJ2-2,TGTGCCAGCAGCTTTAGGGTAGCGACGGCCGGGGAGCTGTTTTTT,CASSFRVATAGELFF
TRBV6-2/TRBV6-3,TRBD1,-,13,TRBJ2-2,TGTGCCAGCAGTCCCGACAGGGGGCGGGAGCTGTTTTTT,CASSPDRGRELFF
TRBV20-1,TRBD1,many,13,TRBJ1-1,TGCAGTGCTAGACAGAGGGGGCGAACTGAAGCTTTCTTT,CSARQRGRTEAFF
TRBV27,TRBD2,-,16,TRBJ2-1,TGTGCCAGCAGTCGGGCCGGGACTAGCGAGTACAATGAGCAGTTCTTC,CASSRAGTSEYNEQFF
TRBV30,TRBD1,-,14,TRBJ1-5,TGTGCCTGGAGTGTCGGACAGGGGTATCAGCCCCAGCATTTT,CAWSVGQGYQPQHF
TRBV7-9,TRBD1,few,16,TRBJ1-4,TGTGCCAGCAGCTTACGGGCCGGACAGGGGGTTGAAAAACTGTTTTTT,CASSLRAGQGVEKLFF
TRBV5-1,TRBD2,many,16,TRBJ2-1,TGCGCCAGCAGCTTGGAGAGCGGGGGGACCTACAATGAGCAGTTCTTC,CASSLESGGTYNEQFF
TRBV29-1,-,few,12,TRBJ2-2,TGCAGCGTTTTACAGGGCACCGGGGAGCTGTTTTTT,CSVLQGTGELFF
TRBV30,-,many,16,TRBJ1-2,TGTGCCTGGATAGCAGGGACGGCGAAATCTAACTATGGCTACACCTTC,CAWIAGTAKSNYGYTF
TRBV11-2,TRBD2,few,19,TRBJ2-2,TGTGCCAGCAGCCCACATGGACTAGCGGGAGTAGGGGGGACCGGGGAGCTGTTTTTT,CASSPHGLAGVGGTGELFF
TRBV15,-,-,15,TRBJ2-1,TGTGCCACCAGCATTGGGGGCCTGAAAATCAATGAGCAGTTCTTC,CATSIGGLKINEQFF
TRBV30,-,-,14,TRBJ2-7,TGTGCCTGGAGTGCTTGGGGGAAACCCTACGAGCAGTACTTC,CAWSAWGKPYEQYF
TRBV2,TRBD2,few,13,TRBJ2-7,TGTGCCAGCAGCCCGCGGGGGGCGGGTGAGCAGTACTTC,CASSPRGAGEQYF
TRBV3-1,-,-,14,TRBJ1-3,TGTGCCAGCAGCTCACATACCTCTGGAAACACCATATATTTT,CASSSHTSGNTIYF